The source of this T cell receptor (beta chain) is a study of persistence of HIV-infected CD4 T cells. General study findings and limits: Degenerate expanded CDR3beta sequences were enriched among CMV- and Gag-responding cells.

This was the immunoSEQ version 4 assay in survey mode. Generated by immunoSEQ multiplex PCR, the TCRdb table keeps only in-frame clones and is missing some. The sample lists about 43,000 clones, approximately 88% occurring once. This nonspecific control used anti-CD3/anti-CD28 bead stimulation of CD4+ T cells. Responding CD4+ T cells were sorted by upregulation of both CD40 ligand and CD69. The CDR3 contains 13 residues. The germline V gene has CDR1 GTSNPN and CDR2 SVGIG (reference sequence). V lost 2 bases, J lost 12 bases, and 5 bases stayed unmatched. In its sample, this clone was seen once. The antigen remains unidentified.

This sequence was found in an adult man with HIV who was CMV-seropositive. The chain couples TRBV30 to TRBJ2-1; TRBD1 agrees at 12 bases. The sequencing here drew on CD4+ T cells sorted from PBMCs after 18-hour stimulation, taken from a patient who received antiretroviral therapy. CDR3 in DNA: TGTGCCTGGAGTAGGGGACAGGGGGCCGGGCAGTTCTTC. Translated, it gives CAWSRGQGAGQFF.